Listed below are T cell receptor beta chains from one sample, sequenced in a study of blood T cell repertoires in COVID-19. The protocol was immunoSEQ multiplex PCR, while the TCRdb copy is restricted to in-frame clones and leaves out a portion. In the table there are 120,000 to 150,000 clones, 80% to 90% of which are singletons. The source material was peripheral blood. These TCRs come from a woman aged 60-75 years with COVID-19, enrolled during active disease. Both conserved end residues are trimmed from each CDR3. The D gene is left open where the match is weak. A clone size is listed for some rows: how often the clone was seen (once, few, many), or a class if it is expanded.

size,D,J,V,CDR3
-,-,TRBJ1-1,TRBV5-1,ASSFGTRNTEAF
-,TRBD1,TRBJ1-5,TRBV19,ASRAWDLPQGYSNQPQH
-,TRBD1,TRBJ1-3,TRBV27,ASSQDRGTGNTIY
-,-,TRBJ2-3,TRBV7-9,ASSFRGTDTQY
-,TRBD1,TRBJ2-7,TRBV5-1,ASSSHSGTGGIEQY
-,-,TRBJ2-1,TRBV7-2,ASSSTGRGAVNEQF
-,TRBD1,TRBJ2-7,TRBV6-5,ASSLTWDSPYEQY
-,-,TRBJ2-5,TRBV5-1,ASSTGGNQETQY
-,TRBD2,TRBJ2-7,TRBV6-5,ASRRGSGTYEQY
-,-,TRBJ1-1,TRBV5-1,ASSWALNTEAF
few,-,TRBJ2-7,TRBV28,ASRVSGDRQY
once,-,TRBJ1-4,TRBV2,ASSDPGTIGEKLF
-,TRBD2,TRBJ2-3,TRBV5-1,ASRKGLAGGGDTQY
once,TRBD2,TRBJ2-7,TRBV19,ASSPGLVFYEQY
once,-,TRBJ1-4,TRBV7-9,ASSRTATNEKLF
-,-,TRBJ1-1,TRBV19,ASSILGGDTEAF
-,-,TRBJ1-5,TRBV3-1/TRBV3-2,ASSQVPARVGNQPQH
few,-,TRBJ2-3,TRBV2,ASASFLRTDTQY
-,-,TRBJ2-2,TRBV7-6,ASSYTEAGELF
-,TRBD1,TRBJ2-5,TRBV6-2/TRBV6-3,ASSYLGTVLQETQY
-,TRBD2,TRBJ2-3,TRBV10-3,ATAGGPSDTQY
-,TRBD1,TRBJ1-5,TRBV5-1,ASSLGTGSNQPQH
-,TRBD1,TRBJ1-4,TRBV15,ATSRSRTGLNEKLF
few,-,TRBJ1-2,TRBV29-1,SVATGVYGYT
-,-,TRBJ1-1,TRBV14,ASSPPGWTEAF
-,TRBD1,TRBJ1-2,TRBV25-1,ASSEGHRGLYGYT
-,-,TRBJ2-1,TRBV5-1,ASSSATSFSSYNEQF
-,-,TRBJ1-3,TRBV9,ASSVMDSTGNTIY
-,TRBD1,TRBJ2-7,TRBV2,ASSEVSGGSYEQY
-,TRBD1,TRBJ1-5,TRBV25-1,ASSEEGTGDQPQH
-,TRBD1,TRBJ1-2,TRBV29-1,SAGSGGADYGYT
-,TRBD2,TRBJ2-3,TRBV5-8,ASRTTGGNTQY
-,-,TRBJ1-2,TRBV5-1,ASSSGGNYGYT
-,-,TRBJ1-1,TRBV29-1,SVDRPQGGEAF
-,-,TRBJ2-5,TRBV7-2,ASSLGTVEAQETQY
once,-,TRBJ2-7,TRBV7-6,ASSLPGLNYEQY
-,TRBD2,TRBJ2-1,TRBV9,ASSVGSGGDNEQF